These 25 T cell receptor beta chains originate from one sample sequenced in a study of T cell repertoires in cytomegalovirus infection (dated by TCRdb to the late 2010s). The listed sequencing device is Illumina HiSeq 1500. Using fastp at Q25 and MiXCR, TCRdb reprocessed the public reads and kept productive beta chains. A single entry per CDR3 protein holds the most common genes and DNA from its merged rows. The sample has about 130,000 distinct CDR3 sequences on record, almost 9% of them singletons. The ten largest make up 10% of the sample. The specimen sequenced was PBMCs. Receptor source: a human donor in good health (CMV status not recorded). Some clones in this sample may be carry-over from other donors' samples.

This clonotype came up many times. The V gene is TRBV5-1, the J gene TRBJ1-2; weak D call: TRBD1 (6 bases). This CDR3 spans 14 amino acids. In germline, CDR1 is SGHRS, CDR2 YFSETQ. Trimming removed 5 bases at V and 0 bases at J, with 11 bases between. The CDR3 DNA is TGCGCCAGCAGTTCGGACAGCCCTAACTATGGCTACACCTTC. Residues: CASSSDSPNYGYTF.

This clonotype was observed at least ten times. Here the CDR3 reads CASSLQGSEQYF. The CDR3 DNA is TGTGCCAGCAGCTTACAGGGGAGCGAGCAGTACTTC. The chain uses TRBV7-9 and TRBJ2-7; D perhaps matches TRBD1 (6 bases). Trimming cost V 2 bases and J 6 bases, with 8 bases left between them. The CDR3 has 12 amino acids. CDR1 is SEHNR, CDR2 FQNEAQ, per germline (reference sequence).

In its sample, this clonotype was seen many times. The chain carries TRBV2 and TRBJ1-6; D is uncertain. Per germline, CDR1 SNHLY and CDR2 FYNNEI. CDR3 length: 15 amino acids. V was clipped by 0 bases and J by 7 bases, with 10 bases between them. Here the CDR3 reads CASSEAGTPNSPLHF. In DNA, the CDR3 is TGTGCCAGCAGTGAAGCTGGAACCCCGAATTCACCCCTCCACTTT.

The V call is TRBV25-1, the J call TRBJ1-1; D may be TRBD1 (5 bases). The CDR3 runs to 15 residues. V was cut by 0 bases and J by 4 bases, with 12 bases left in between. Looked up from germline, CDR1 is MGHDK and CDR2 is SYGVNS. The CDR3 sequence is CASSEYQGRVTEAFF. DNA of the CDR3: TGTGCCAGCAGTGAATATCAGGGCAGGGTCACTGAAGCTTTCTTT.

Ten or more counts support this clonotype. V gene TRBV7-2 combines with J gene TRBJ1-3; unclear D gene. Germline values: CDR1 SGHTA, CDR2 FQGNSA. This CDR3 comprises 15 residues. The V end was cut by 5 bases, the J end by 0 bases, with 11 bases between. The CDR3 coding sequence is TGTGCCAGCAGCAGAGGGCCCAGCTCTGGAAACACCATATATTTT. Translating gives CASSRGPSSGNTIYF.

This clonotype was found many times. CDR3 in amino acids: CAQKGRNEQFF. Written as DNA, the CDR3 is TGTGCCCAAAAGGGGAGGAATGAGCAGTTCTTC. The chain combines TRBV30 with TRBJ2-1, with a weak D call TRBD2 (6 bases). The CDR3 is 11 amino acids. Trimming removed 8 bases from V and 7 bases from J, with 12 bases in between. Germline CDR1 is GTSNPN and CDR2 is SVGIG (reference sequence).

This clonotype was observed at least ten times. The CDR3, as DNA: TGTGCCGGGACTAGCGGGGATAGGGATGAGCAGTTCTTC. This translates into CAGTSGDRDEQFF. This chain connects TRBV25-1 to TRBJ2-1; 13 bases match TRBD2. The V and J ends lost 11 bases and 8 bases, in that order; junction bases with no gene match: 6. The V gene's germline CDR1 is MGHDK and CDR2 SYGVNS. CDR3 length: 13 amino acids. The variable domain in full, with the rest retrieved from reference TRBV25-1 and TRBJ2-1, is EADIYQTPRYLVIGTGKKITLECSQTMGHDKMYWYQQDPGMELHLIHYSYGVNSTEKGDLSSESTVSRIRTEHFPLTLESARPSHTSQYLCAGTSGDRDEQFFGPGTRLTVL.

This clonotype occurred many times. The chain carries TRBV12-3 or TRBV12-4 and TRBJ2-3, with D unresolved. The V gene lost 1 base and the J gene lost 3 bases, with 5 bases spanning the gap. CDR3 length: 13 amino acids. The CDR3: CASSLGRTDTQYF. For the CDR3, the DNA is TGTGCCAGCAGTTTAGGCAGGACAGATACGCAGTATTTT.

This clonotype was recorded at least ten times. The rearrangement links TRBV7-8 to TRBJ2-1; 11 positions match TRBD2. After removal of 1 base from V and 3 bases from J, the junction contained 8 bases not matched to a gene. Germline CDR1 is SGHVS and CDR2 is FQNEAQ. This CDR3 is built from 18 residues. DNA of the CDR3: TGTGCCAGCAGCTTAGATTGGCTAGCGGGGGGACTCTACAATGAGCAGTTCTTC. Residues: CASSLDWLAGGLYNEQFF.

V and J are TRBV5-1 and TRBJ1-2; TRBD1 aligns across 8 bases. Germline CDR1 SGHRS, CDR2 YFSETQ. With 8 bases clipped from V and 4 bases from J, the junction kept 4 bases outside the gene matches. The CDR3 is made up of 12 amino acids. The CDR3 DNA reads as TGCGCCAGTGGACAGGGAGGCTATGGCTACACCTTC. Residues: CASGQGGYGYTF.

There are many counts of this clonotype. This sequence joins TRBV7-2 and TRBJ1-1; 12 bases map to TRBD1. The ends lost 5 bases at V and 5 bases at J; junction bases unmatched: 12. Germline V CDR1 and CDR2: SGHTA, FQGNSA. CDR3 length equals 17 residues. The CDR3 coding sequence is TGTGCCAGCAGCGGATCCGGGACAGGGGGCGGTTGGACTGAAGCTTTCTTT. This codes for CASSGSGTGGGWTEAFF.

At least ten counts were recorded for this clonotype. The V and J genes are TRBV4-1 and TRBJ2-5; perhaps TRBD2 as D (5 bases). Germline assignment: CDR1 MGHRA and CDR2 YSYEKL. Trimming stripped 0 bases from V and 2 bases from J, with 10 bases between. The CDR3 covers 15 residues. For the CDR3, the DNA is TGCGCCAGCAGCCAAGATTGGGAGACGCAAGAGACCCAGTACTTC. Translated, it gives CASSQDWETQETQYF.

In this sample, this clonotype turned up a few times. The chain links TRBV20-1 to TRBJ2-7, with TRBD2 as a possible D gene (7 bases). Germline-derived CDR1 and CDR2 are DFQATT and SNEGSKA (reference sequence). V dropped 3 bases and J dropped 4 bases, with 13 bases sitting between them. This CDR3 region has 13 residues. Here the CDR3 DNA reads TGCAGTGCTAGGTCGGGGGGCGGGTACGAGCAGTACTTC. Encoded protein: CSARSGGGYEQYF.

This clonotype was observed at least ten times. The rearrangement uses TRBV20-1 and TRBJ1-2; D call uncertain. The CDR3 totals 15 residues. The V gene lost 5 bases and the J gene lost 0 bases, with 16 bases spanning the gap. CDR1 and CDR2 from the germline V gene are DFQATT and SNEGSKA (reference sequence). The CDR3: CSAQDFGEANYGYTF. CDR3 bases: TGCAGTGCTCAAGATTTCGGGGAAGCTAACTATGGCTACACCTTC.

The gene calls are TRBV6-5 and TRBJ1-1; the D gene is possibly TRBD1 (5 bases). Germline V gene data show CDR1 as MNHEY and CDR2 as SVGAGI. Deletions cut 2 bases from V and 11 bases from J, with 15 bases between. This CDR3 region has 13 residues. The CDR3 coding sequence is TGTGCCAGCAGTTACATCCGGGGCGAGGGTGCTTTCTTT. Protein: CASSYIRGEGAFF.

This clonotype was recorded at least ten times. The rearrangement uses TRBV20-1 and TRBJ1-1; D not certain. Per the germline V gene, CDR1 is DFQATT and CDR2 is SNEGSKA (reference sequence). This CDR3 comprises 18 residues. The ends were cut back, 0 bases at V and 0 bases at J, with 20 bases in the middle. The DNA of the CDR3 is TGCAGTGCTAGAGATGTCCGGGTAGTGAGCAGGATGAACACTGAAGCTTTCTTT. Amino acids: CSARDVRVVSRMNTEAFF.

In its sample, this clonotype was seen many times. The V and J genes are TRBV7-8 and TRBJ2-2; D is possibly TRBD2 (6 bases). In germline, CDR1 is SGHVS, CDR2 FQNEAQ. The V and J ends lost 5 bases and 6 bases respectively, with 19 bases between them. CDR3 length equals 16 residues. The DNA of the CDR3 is TGTGCCAGCAGCCCGCCTGCGGGGACGCAACCCGGGGAGCTGTTTTTT. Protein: CASSPPAGTQPGELFF.

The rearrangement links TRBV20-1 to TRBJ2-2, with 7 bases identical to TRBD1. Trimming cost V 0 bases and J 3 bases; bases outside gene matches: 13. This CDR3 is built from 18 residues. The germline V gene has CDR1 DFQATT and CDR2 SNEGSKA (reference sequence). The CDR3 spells CSARDLRQRDSYTGELFF. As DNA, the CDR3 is TGCAGTGCTAGAGATCTCCGCCAACGGGACAGCTACACCGGGGAGCTGTTTTTT.

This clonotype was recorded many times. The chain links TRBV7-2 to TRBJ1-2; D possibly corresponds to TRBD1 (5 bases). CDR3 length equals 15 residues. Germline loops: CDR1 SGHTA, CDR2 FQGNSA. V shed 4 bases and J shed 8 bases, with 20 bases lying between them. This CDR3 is CASSSRKATGQGYTF. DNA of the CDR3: TGTGCCAGCAGCTCAAGGAAAGCGACGGGGCAGGGCTACACCTTC.

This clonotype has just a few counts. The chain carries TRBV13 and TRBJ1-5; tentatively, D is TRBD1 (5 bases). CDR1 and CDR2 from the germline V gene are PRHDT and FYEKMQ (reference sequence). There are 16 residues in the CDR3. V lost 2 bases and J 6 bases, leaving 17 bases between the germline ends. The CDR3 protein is CASSLSAGTPGQPQHF. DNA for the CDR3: TGTGCCAGCAGCTTATCTGCGGGGACCCCGGGTCAGCCCCAGCATTTT.

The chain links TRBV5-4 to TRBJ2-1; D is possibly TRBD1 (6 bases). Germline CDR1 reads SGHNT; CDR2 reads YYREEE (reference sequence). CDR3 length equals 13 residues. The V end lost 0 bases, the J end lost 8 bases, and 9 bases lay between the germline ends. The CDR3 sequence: CASSLAGAHEQFF. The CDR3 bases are TGTGCCAGCAGCTTGGCAGGGGCTCATGAGCAGTTCTTC.

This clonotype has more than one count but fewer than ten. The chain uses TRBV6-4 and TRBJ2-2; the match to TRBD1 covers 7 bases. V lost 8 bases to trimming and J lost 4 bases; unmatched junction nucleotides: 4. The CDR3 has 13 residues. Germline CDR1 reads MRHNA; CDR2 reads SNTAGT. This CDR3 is CASRPGGTGELFF. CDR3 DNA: TGTGCCAGCCGCCCAGGGGGCACCGGGGAGCTGTTTTTT.

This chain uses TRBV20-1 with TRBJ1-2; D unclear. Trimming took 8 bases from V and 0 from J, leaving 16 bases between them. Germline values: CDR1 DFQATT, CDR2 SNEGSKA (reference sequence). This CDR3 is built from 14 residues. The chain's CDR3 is CSLPHYTANYGYTF. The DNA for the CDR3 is TGCAGTCTTCCCCACTACACAGCTAACTATGGCTACACCTTC.

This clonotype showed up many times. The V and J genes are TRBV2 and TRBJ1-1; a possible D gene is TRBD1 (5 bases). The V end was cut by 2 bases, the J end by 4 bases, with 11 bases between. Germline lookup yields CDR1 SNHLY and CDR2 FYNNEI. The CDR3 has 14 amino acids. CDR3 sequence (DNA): TGTGCCAGCAGTGAACAGTACGGGGGCACTGAAGCTTTCTTT. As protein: CASSEQYGGTEAFF.

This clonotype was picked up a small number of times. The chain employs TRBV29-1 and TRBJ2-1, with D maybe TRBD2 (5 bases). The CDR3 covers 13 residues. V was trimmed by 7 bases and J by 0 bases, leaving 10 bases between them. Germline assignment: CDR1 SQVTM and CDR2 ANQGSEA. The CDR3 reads CSASSGSYNEQFF. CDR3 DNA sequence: TGCAGCGCTTCCAGCGGCTCCTACAATGAGCAGTTCTTC.